This T cell receptor beta chain appears in the sequencing data of a study of cytomegalovirus exposure and HLA in healthy donors. Study-wide points: Despite most TCR sequences being rare, some public TCRs occurred in many donors. A missense DCLRE1C variant was associated with V- and J-gene trimming of TCR beta chains in a later analysis, and an independent cohort replicated the association.

The ends lost 5 bases at V and 3 bases at J; junction bases unmatched: 7. The CDR3 runs 16 residues. CDR1 and CDR2 (germline): MDHEN, SYDVKM. Primers for the PCR totalled 60 Vbeta and 13 Jbeta. Data came from immunoSEQ multiplex PCR; TCRdb stores just in-frame clones and leaves some out. The repertoire holds around 130,000 clones, with about 8% as singletons. Turning to this clone: Its antigen is unknown.

Material for sequencing was PBMCs. This TCR derives from a woman aged 40 to 50 in good health and CMV-seropositive. This rearrangement joins TRBV28 to TRBJ2-3; 11 nucleotides align to TRBD2. The CDR3 DNA reads TGTGCCAGCAGTAACGGACTAGCGGGCGGGACAGATACGCAGTATTTT. Encoded protein: CASSNGLAGGTDTQYF.